Following are 2 T cell receptor beta chains from one sample sequenced in a study of siplizumab effects on memory and regulatory T cells. Clones were read by immunoSEQ multiplex PCR, and TCRdb kept only the in-frame ones, dropping some. This sample has roughly 75,000 clones, with around 93% found just once. Input material: CD8+ T cells sorted from blood. The receptors derive from a human donor in good health.

This rearrangement joins TRBV7-9 to TRBJ1-1; the D gene is possibly TRBD1 (5 bases). Trimming shortened V by 4 bases and J by 1 base, and 19 bases separated the two germline ends. The CDR3 extends over 17 amino acids. Germline CDR1 and CDR2: SEHNR and FQNEAQ (reference sequence). CDR3 sequence: CASSYRDGEVGNTEAFF. The CDR3, as DNA: TGTGCCAGCAGCTACCGGGACGGCGAAGTTGGGAACACTGAAGCTTTCTTT.

V usage is TRBV2 and J usage is TRBJ2-7, with D unclear. Trimming left V 9 bases short and J 0 bases short, with 9 bases between. Germline-derived CDR1 and CDR2 are SNHLY and FYNNEI. The CDR3 is made up of 12 amino acids. CDR3 residues: CARRTDSYEQYF. DNA of the CDR3: TGTGCCAGAAGGACGGACTCCTACGAGCAGTACTTC.